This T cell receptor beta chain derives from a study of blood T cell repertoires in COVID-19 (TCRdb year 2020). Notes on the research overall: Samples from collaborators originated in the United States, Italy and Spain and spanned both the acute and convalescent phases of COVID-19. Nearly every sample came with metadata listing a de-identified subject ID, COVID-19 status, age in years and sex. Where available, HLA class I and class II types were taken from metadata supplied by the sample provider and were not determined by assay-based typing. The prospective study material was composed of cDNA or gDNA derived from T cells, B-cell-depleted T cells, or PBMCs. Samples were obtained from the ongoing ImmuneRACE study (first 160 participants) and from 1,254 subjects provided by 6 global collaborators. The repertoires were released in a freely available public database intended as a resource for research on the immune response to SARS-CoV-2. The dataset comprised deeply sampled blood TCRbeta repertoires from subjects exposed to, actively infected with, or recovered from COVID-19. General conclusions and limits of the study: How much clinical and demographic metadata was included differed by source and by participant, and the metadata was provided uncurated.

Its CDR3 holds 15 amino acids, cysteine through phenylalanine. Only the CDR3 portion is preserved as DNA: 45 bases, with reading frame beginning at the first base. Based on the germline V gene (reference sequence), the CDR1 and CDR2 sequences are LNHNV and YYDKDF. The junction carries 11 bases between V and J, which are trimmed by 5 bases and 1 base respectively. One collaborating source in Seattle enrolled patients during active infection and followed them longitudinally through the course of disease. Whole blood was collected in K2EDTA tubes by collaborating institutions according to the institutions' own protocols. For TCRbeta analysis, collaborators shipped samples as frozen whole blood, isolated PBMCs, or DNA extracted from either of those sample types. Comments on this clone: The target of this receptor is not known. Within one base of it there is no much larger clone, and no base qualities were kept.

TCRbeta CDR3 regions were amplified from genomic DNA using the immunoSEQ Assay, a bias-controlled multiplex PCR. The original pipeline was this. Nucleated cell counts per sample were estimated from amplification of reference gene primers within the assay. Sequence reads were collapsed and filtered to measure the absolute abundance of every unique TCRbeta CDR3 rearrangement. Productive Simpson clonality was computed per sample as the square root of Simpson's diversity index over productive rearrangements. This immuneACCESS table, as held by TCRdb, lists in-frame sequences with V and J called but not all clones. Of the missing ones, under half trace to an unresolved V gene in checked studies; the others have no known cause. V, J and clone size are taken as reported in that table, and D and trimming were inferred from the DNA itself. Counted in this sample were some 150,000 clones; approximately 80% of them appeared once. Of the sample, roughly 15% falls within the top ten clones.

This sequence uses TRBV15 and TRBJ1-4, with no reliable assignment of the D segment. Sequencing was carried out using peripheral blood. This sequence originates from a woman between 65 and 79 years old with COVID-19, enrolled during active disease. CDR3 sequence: CATSPRRGTNEKLFF. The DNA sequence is TGTGCCACCAGCCCGCGGCGCGGAACTAATGAAAAACTGTTTTTT.